What follows are 10 T cell receptor beta chains derived from one specimen sequenced in a study of OX40 agonist ivuxolimab in advanced cancers. Sequenced by immunoSEQ multiplex PCR; TCRdb stores in-frame clones only, minus some. The sample carries 50,000 to 60,000 clones, around 89% recorded once. The starting material was CD4+ or CD8+ T cells sorted from blood, obtained in a trial of the OX40 agonist ivuxolimab. The receptor set was obtained from an adult with an advanced solid tumor such as melanoma, head and neck, liver or kidney cancer.

This rearrangement joins TRBV18 to TRBJ1-1, with 7 bases identical to TRBD1. The CDR3 sequence is 15 residues long. V dropped 5 bases and J dropped 0; count of bases not matched to a gene: 6. Germline V CDR1 and CDR2: KGHSH, LQKENI. DNA for the CDR3: TGTGCCAGCTCAGAGGGACAGATCATGAACACTGAAGCTTTCTTT. This gives the protein CASSEGQIMNTEAFF.

Only a few counts were recorded for this clone. This sequence joins TRBV5-1 and TRBJ2-5, with a weak D call TRBD2 (6 bases). This CDR3 spans 13 amino acids. V lost 0 bases to trimming and J lost 5 bases, with 8 bases between them. CDR1 is SGHRS, CDR2 YFSETQ, per germline. CDR3 amino acids: CASSLGGIETQYF. The CDR3 DNA reads as TGCGCCAGCAGCTTGGGCGGGATTGAGACCCAGTACTTC.

V is TRBV7-3 and J is TRBJ2-2; D perhaps matches TRBD1 (6 bases). Per the germline V gene, CDR1 is SGHTA and CDR2 is FQGTGA. The CDR3 is 15 residues long. V shed 5 bases and J shed 5 bases, with 15 bases lying between them. The CDR3 sequence is CASSRTGTGTGELFF. The CDR3 nucleotides are TGTGCCAGCAGCAGAACAGGAACAGGGACCGGGGAGCTGTTTTTT.

This rearrangement joins TRBV5-1 to TRBJ2-2; 8 bases agree with TRBD2. The CDR3 spans 14 residues. The V gene's germline CDR1 is SGHRS and CDR2 YFSETQ. Germline trimming cut 7 bases from V and 4 bases from J; bases unmatched to any gene: 6. For the CDR3, the DNA is TGCGCCAGCCGGGGACTAGTAAGCACCGGGGAGCTGTTTTTT. Translating gives CASRGLVSTGELFF.

The gene calls are TRBV7-2 and TRBJ2-5; tentative D call: TRBD2 (6 bases). From germline, CDR1 is SGHTA and CDR2 FQGNSA. Trimming took 4 bases from V and 1 from J, leaving 10 bases between them. This CDR3 spans 14 amino acids. The CDR3 loop reads CASSSGLSQETQYF. The CDR3 DNA reads as TGTGCCAGCAGCTCGGGACTCTCCCAAGAGACCCAGTACTTC. Drawing the rest from reference TRBV7-2 and TRBJ2-5, the complete variable domain is GAGVSQSPSNKVTEKGKDVELRCDPISGHTALYWYRQSLGQGLEFLIYFQGNSAPDKSGLPSDRFSAERTGGSVSTLTIQRTQQEDSAVYLCASSSGLSQETQYFGPGTRLLVL.

The CDR3: CASSLDSTETQYF. DNA for the CDR3: TGTGCCAGCAGCTTGGATTCCACGGAGACCCAGTACTTC. The J gene is TRBJ2-5, the V gene TRBV5-4; D remains ambiguous. The CDR3 contains 13 residues. Trimming shortened V by 0 bases and J by 5 bases, and 8 bases separated the two germline ends. The V gene's germline CDR1 is SGHNT and CDR2 YYREEE (reference sequence).

The J gene is TRBJ2-1, the V gene TRBV7-3; D is uncertain. The CDR3 runs to 13 residues. The germline V gene has CDR1 SGHTA and CDR2 FQGTGA. Trimming stripped 0 bases from V and 6 bases from J, with 6 bases between. CDR3: CASSLTPSNEQFF. CDR3 DNA sequence: TGTGCCAGCAGCTTAACCCCCTCCAATGAGCAGTTCTTC.

The rearrangement uses TRBV30 and TRBJ2-2; no clear D. Deletions cut 3 bases from V and 10 bases from J, with 12 bases between. The CDR3 spans 12 residues. Germline V lookup: CDR1 GTSNPN, CDR2 SVGIG (reference sequence). The CDR3 region has the DNA TGTGCCTGGAGGCCAACGGGCCCGGAGCTGTTTTTT. Translation gives CAWRPTGPELFF. Using reference TRBV30 and TRBJ2-2 for the parts outside the CDR3, the full variable domain is SQTIHQWPATLVQPVGSPLSLECTVEGTSNPNLYWYRQAAGRGLQLLFYSVGIGQISSEVPQNLSASRPQDRQFILSSKKLLLSDSGFYLCAWRPTGPELFFGEGSRLTVL.

V is TRBV9 and J is TRBJ2-3, with 14 bases that match TRBD2. CDR3 length equals 17 residues. The V gene's germline CDR1 is SGDLS and CDR2 YYNGEE. The junction had 8 bases not matched to a gene; V was cut back by 5 bases and J by 3 bases. The chain's CDR3 is CASSATSGRGVTDTQYF. CDR3 DNA sequence: TGTGCCAGCAGTGCGACTAGCGGGAGGGGAGTTACAGATACGCAGTATTTT.

Here the CDR3 reads CASSAYNEQFF. The CDR3 DNA sequence: TGTGCCAGCAGTGCCTACAATGAGCAGTTCTTC. The gene calls are TRBV25-1 and TRBJ2-1; D unclear. CDR1 and CDR2 from the germline V gene are MGHDK and SYGVNS. The CDR3 totals 11 residues. Trimming pared 4 bases from V and 2 bases from J, leaving 0 bases between.